The 13 T cell receptor beta chains below all came from one sample that was sequenced in a study of cytomegalovirus exposure and HLA in healthy donors. 60 Vbeta and 13 Jbeta primers were used in PCR. This table comes from immunoSEQ multiplex PCR, and its TCRdb copy is limited to in-frame clones, with some not included. The sample lists roughly 120,000 clones, roughly 70% occurring once. The source material was PBMCs. The receptors were sampled from a woman between 40 and 55 years old in good health and CMV-seropositive.

The V call is TRBV2, the J call TRBJ1-1, with D uncertain. V lost 6 bases and J 0 bases, leaving 14 bases between the germline ends. This CDR3 contains 15 residues. Germline CDR1 is SNHLY and CDR2 is FYNNEI. CDR3 nucleotide sequence: TGTGCCAGCAGCGTGACCGTGGGCATGAACACTGAAGCTTTCTTT. Its protein is CASSVTVGMNTEAFF.

The rearrangement uses TRBV6-6 and TRBJ2-1; TRBD1 agrees at 9 bases. The CDR3 totals 14 residues. V shed 8 bases and J 8 bases; nucleotides not matched to a gene: 10. Germline CDR1 is MNHNY and CDR2 is SVGAGI (reference sequence). This CDR3 reads CASGGHRGLYEQFF. DNA of the CDR3: TGTGCCAGCGGGGGTCACAGGGGGCTCTATGAGCAGTTCTTC.

The V call is TRBV7-8, the J call TRBJ1-1; 12 bases line up with TRBD1. This CDR3 has 15 amino acids. Germline V gene lookup returns CDR1 SGHVS and CDR2 FQNEAQ. V lost 1 base to trimming and J lost 7 bases; unmatched junction nucleotides: 4. CDR3 loop: CASSLVGTGGIEAFF. The CDR3 nucleotides are TGTGCCAGCAGCTTAGTCGGGACAGGGGGCATTGAAGCTTTCTTT.

The gene calls are TRBV7-3 and TRBJ2-1; 15 nucleotides line up with TRBD2. The germline gives CDR1 SGHTA, CDR2 FQGTGA. J was trimmed by 3 bases and V by 5 bases; bases with no gene match: 5. This CDR3 is built from 17 residues. This CDR3 is CASSLVGLAGGYNEQFF. The CDR3 coding sequence is TGTGCCAGCAGCCTCGTGGGACTAGCGGGGGGCTACAATGAGCAGTTCTTC.

The chain is built from TRBV11-3 and TRBJ2-2; 10 bases are a match to TRBD1. This CDR3 comprises 15 residues. CDR1 and CDR2 (germline): SGHNT, YENEEA. The V gene end was trimmed by 5 bases and the J gene end by 3 bases; junction bases not matched to a gene: 3. DNA for the CDR3: TGTGCCAGCAGCCGGGACAGGGGATACACCGGGGAGCTGTTTTTT. Its translation: CASSRDRGYTGELFF. Using reference TRBV11-3 and TRBJ2-2 for the parts outside the CDR3, the full variable domain is EAGVVQSPRYKIIEKKQPVAFWCNPISGHNTLYWYLQNLGQGPELLIRYENEEAVDDSQLPKDRFSAERLKGVDSTLKIQPAELGDSAVYLCASSRDRGYTGELFFGEGSRLTVL.

V is TRBV11-3 and J is TRBJ2-2; D unresolved. Germline lookup yields CDR1 SGHNT and CDR2 YENEEA. This CDR3 is 13 amino acids long. V lost 4 bases and J 4 bases, leaving 7 bases between the germline ends. DNA for the CDR3: TGTGCCAGCAGCTCCCGGTTCACCGGGGAGCTGTTTTTT. It yields the protein CASSSRFTGELFF.

This chain connects TRBV4-3 to TRBJ2-7, with 7 positions matching TRBD2. Losses at the gene ends were 0 bases for V and 3 bases for J; bases not matched to a gene: 5. CDR3 size: 15 residues. Per the germline V gene, CDR1 is LGHNA and CDR2 is YSLEER. The CDR3 nucleotides are TGCGCCAGCAGCCAAGAGGGGGGGGGTAACTACGAGCAGTACTTC. Protein product: CASSQEGGGNYEQYF.

CDR3 DNA sequence: TGTGCCAGCAGTGAATATGAATGGAGCCCGGATAACTATGGCTACACCTTC. Encoded protein: CASSEYEWSPDNYGYTF. V and J are TRBV6-1 and TRBJ1-2; D is ambiguous. The V end lost 2 bases, the J end lost 1 base, and 17 bases lay between the germline ends. The CDR3 extends over 17 amino acids. The germline CDR1 and CDR2 sequences are MNHNS and SASEGT.

V is TRBV6-1 and J is TRBJ1-1; D gene uncertain. The CDR3 has 14 residues. Between the trimmed V and J ends, which lost 1 base and 10 bases, there was a span of 16 bases. Germline lookup yields CDR1 MNHNS and CDR2 SASEGT. The CDR3 reads CASSEGNWGVGAFF. In DNA, the CDR3 is TGTGCCAGCAGTGAAGGAAATTGGGGAGTGGGAGCTTTCTTT.

The rearrangement links TRBV25-1 to TRBJ2-1; 8 bases are shared with TRBD2. CDR1 and CDR2 (germline): MGHDK, SYGVNS. The CDR3 has 16 amino acids. Trimming cost V 4 bases and J 0 bases; bases outside gene matches: 5. DNA for the CDR3: TGTGCCAGCAGTGGAGCGGGGGCGAGCTCCTACAATGAGCAGTTCTTC. Residues: CASSGAGASSYNEQFF.

V and J are TRBV7-2 and TRBJ2-2, with TRBD2 as a possible D gene (6 bases). Between the trimmed V and J ends, which lost 1 base and 2 bases, there was a span of 11 bases. Germline CDR1 and CDR2: SGHTA and FQGNSA. The CDR3 spans 16 residues. Here the CDR3 reads CASSLDGTDNTGELFF. CDR3 sequence (DNA): TGTGCCAGCAGCTTAGACGGGACTGATAACACCGGGGAGCTGTTTTTT.

This chain joins TRBV5-1 and TRBJ1-3; D ambiguous. Germline lookup yields CDR1 SGHRS and CDR2 YFSETQ. The CDR3 extends over 16 amino acids. V lost 2 bases and J 0 bases, leaving 12 bases between the germline ends. CDR3 sequence reads: CASSLSDISSGNTIYF. The CDR3 region has the DNA TGCGCCAGCAGCTTATCCGACATCAGCTCTGGAAACACCATATATTTT.

This chain uses TRBV6-5 with TRBJ1-2, with a tentative D call TRBD1 (5 bases). Trimming took 10 bases from V and 9 from J, leaving 15 bases between them. CDR1 MNHEY and CDR2 SVGAGI come from the germline V gene. This CDR3 has 11 residues. The CDR3 protein is CATRTGVRYTF. The CDR3 nucleotides are TGTGCCACCCGCACGGGGGTTCGCTACACCTTC.